The clone carrying this TCR beta chain has just a few counts. The target antigen is unknown. Germline V gives CDR1 SGHVS, CDR2 FNYEAQ. The CDR3 contains 16 residues. V was cut by 0 bases and J by 4 bases, with 13 bases left in between. This entry belongs to a study of cytomegalovirus exposure and HLA in healthy donors. Study-wide findings and caveats: Sequencing depth across donors, presence/absence analyses assumed, was roughly uniform. Confirmation was obtained in vitro that three CMV-associated chains are specific for CMV antigens. A later analysis found most CMV-associated TCR beta chains apparently HLA-restricted.

This PCR relied on a set of 60 Vbeta primers and 13 Jbeta primers. Some clones are missing from TCRdb's copy, which holds only in-frame ones; the method was immunoSEQ multiplex PCR. The data contain tens of thousands of clones, around 78% of them singletons. The rearrangement links TRBV7-6 to TRBJ2-1, with a weak D call TRBD2 (6 bases). Sequences were obtained from PBMCs. The sequence was collected from a man aged 35 to 55 in good health and CMV-seronegative. CDR3 region: CASSLAGGLNYNEQFF. The CDR3 coding sequence is TGTGCCAGCAGCTTAGCGGGAGGTTTGAATTACAATGAGCAGTTCTTC.